This T cell receptor beta chain was retrieved from a study of shared clonotypes between healthy human individuals. Whole-study context: Each donor had three CD4 naive, three CD4 memory, two CD8 naive and one CD8 memory plate. Overall study findings and caveats: When naive CD4 clonotypes were compared across several donors, 4% to 5.5% were shared.

The authors loaded 150 to 250 ng DNA, about 30,000 T cell genomes, into sorted-subset replicate PCRs. Produced via immunoSEQ multiplex PCR; TCRdb's table is partial and in-frame only. This sample has hundreds of thousands of clones; roughly 96% occur once, and the top ten carry about 0.32%. In the case of this clone: The antigen remains unidentified.

Germline V gene sequence: CDR1 ENHRY, CDR2 SYGVKD. V was pared by 5 bases and J by 6 bases, with 6 bases of the junction left unmatched. CDR3 length: 15 residues. All donors qualified as healthy HIV-negative adults and had experienced no recent acute infections or vaccinations. The TCR originated in a man aged 30-40 years in good health. The genes are TRBV10-3 and TRBJ2-3; 12 nucleotides agree with TRBD2. The sample was memory CD8+ T cells sorted from blood. The sample's subset: CD45RO+ cells pooled with CCR7-negative TemRA cells. The chain's CDR3 is CAISSTSGSGDTQYF. The CDR3 DNA reads as TGTGCCATCAGTTCGACTAGCGGGAGTGGGGATACGCAGTATTTT.